This T cell receptor (beta chain) was identified in a study of blood T cell repertoires in COVID-19. V was trimmed by 6 bases and J by 4 bases, leaving 15 bases between them. The CDR3 is 15 residues long. Per germline, CDR1 SGHTA and CDR2 FQGNSA. The repertoire was sequenced with immunoSEQ multiplex PCR; TCRdb's copy has only in-frame clones and lacks some. Of approximately 220,000 clones listed, roughly nine tenths are singletons. The chain recombines TRBV7-2 with TRBJ1-4, with a possible D match to TRBD1 (5 bases). This TCR came from a woman between 45 and 65 years old with acute or convalescent COVID-19. Sequenced: peripheral blood. The CDR3 is CASSHNSGGNEKLFF. For the CDR3, the DNA is TGTGCCAGCAGTCATAACAGCGGGGGTAATGAAAAACTGTTTTTT.